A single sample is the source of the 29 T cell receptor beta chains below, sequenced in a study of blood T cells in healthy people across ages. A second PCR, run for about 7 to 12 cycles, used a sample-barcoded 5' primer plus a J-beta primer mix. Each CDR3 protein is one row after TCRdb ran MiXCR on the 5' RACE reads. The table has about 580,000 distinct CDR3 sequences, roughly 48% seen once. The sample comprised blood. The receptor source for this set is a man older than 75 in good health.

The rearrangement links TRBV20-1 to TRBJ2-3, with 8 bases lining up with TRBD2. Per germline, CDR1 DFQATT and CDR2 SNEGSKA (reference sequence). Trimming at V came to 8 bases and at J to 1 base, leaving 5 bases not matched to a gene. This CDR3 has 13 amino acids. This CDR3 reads CSSLAGRTDTQYF. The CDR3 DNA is TGCAGTTCATTAGCGGGGCGCACAGATACGCAGTATTTT.

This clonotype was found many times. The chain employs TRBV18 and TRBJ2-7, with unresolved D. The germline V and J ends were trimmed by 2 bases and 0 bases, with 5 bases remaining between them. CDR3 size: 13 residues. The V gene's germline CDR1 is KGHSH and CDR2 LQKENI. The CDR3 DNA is TGTGCCAGCTCACCAGGGTCCTCCTACGAGCAGTACTTC. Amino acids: CASSPGSSYEQYF.

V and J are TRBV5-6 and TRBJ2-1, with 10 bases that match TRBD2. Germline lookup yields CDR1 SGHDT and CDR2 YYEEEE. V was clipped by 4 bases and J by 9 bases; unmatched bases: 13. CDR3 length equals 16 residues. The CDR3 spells CASSQRRLAGVGEQFF. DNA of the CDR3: TGTGCCAGCAGCCAAAGGCGGCTAGCGGGAGTTGGTGAGCAGTTCTTC.

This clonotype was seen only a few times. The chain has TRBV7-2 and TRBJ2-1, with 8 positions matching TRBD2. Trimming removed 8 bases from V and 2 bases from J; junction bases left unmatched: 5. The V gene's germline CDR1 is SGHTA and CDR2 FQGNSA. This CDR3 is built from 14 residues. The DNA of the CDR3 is TGTGCCAGCGGCACTAGCGGTCCCTACAATGAGCAGTTCTTC. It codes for CASGTSGPYNEQFF.

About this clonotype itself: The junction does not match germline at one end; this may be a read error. In DNA form, the CDR3 reads TGTGCCAGCAGTTTAGACTCTCGGCCCTCCCACAATGAGCAGTTCTTC. Translating gives CASSLDSRPSHNEQFF. The chain employs TRBV27 and TRBJ2-1; no reliable D call. This CDR3 is built from 16 residues. Germline CDR1 and CDR2: MNHEY and SMNVEV (reference sequence).

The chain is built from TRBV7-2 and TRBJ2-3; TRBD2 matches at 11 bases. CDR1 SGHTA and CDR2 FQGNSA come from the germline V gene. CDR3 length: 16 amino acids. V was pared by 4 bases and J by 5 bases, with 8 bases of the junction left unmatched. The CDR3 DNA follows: TGTGCCAGCAGCTCACGTAGCGGGGGGGGGGTAGATACGCAGTATTTT. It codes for CASSSRSGGGVDTQYF.

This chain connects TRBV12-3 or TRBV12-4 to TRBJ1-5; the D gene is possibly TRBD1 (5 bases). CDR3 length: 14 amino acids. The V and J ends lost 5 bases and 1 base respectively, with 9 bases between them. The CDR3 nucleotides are TGTGCCAGCAGTCACAGGCGGAGCAATCAGCCCCAGCATTTT. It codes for CASSHRRSNQPQHF.

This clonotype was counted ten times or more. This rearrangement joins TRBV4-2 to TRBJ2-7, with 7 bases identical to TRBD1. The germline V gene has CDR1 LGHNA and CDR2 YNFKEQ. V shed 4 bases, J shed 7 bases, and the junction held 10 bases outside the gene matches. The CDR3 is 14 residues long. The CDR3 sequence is CASSPKERGHEQYF. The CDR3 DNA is TGTGCCAGCAGCCCCAAGGAAAGGGGGCATGAGCAGTACTTC.

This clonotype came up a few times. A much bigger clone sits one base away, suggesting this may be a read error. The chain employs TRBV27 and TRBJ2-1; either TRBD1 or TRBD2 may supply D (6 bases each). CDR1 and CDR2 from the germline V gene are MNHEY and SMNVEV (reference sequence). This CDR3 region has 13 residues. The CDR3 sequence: CASSVSKGGEQFF. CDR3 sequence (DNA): TGTGCCAGCAGTGTATCGAAGGGGGGTGAGCAGTTCTTC.

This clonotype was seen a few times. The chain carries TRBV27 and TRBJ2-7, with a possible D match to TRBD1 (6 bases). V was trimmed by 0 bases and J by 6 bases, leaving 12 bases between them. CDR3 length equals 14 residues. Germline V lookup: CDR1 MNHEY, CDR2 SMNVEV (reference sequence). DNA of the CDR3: TGTGCCAGCAGTTTATCCAGCCAAGGGGGCGAGCAGTACTTC. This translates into CASSLSSQGGEQYF.

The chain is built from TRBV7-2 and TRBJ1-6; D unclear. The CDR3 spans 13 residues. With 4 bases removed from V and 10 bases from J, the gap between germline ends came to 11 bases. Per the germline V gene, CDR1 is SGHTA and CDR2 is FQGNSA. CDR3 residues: CASSYEAPSPLHF. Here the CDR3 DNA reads TGTGCCAGCAGCTACGAGGCGCCATCACCCCTCCACTTT.

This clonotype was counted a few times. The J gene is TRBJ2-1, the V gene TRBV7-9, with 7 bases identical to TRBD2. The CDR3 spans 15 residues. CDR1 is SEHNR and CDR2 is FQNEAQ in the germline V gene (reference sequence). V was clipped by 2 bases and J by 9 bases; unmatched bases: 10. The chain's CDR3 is CASSLTGEGIGEQFF. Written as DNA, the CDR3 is TGTGCCAGCAGCTTAACGGGGGAGGGGATTGGTGAGCAGTTCTTC.

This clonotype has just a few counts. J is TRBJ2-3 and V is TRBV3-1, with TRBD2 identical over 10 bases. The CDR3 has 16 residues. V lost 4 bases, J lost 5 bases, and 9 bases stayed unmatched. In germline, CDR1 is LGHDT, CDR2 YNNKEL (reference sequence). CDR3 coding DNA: TGTGCCAGCAGCCCCACAGCGGGGGGGTCGGGAGATACGCAGTATTTT. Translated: CASSPTAGGSGDTQYF.

This CDR3 reads CASSQEASGGASDTQYF. The CDR3 nucleotides are TGTGCCAGCAGCCAGGAGGCTAGCGGGGGGGCATCAGATACGCAGTATTTT. The V call is TRBV7-2, the J call TRBJ2-3; 12 bases align to TRBD2. This CDR3 is 17 amino acids long. V dropped 5 bases and J dropped 4; count of bases not matched to a gene: 10. Germline V gene lookup returns CDR1 SGHTA and CDR2 FQGNSA.

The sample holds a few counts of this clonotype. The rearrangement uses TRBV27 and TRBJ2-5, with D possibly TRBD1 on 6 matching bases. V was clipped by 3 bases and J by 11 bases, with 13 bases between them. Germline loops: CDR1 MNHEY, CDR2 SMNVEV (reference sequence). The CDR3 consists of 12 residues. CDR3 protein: CASSFTGRPQYF. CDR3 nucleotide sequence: TGTGCCAGCAGTTTTACAGGGCGACCGCAGTACTTC.

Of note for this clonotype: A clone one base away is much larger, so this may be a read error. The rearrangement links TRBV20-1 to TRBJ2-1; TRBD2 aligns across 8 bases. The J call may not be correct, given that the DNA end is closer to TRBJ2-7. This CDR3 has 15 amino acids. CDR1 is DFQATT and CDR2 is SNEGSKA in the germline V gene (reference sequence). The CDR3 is CSARRSGDPYNEQYF. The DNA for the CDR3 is TGCAGTGCTCGGCGTAGCGGGGACCCCTACAATGAGCAGTACTTC.

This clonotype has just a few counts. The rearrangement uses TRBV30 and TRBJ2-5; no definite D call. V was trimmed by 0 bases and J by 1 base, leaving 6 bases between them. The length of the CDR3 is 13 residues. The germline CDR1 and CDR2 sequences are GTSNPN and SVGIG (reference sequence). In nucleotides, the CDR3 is TGTGCCTGGAGTGTAGGCGGCCAAGAGACCCAGTACTTC. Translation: CAWSVGGQETQYF.

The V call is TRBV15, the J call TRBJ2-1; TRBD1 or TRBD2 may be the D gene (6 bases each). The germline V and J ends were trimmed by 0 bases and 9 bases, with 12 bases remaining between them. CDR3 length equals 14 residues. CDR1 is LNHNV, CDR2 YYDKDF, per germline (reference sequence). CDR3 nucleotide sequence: TGTGCCACCAGCAGAGATTTAAGGGGGGCTGAGCAGTTCTTC. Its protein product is CATSRDLRGAEQFF.

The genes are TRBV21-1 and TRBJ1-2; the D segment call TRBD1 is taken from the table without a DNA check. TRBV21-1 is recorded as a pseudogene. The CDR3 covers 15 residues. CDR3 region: CASSKGGTLNYGYTF. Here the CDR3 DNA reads TGTGCCAGCAGCAAAGGGGGGACCCTTAACTATGGCTACACCTTC.

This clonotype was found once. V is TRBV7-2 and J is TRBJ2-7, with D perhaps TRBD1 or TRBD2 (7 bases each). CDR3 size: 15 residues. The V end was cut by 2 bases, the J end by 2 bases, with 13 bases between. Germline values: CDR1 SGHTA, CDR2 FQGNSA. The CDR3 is CASSLSGTEPYEQYF. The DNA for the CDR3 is TGTGCCAGCAGCTTAAGCGGGACAGAACCCTACGAGCAGTACTTC.

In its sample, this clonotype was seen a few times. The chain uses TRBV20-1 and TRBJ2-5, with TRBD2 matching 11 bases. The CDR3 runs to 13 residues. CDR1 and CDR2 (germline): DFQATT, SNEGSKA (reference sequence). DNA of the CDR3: TGCGGGTTAGCGGGAGGGCCACAAGAGACCCAGTACTTC. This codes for CGLAGGPQETQYF.

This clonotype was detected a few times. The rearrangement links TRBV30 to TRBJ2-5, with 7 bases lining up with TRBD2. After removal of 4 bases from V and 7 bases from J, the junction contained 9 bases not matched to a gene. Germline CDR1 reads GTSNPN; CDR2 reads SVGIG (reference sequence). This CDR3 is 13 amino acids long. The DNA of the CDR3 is TGTGCCTGGAAGGTGGCTAGCGGTGGGACCCAGTACTTC. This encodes CAWKVASGGTQYF.

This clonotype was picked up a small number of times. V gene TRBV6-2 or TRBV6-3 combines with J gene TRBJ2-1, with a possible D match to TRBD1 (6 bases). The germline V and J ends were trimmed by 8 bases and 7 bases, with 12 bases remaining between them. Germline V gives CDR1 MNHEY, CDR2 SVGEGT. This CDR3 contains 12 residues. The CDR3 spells CASLTGRNEQFF. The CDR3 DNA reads TGTGCCAGCCTAACAGGGCGAAATGAGCAGTTCTTC.

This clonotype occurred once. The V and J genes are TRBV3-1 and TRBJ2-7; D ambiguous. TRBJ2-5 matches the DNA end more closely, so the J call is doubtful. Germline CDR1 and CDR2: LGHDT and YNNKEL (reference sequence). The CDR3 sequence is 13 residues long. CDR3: CASSQGEIVTQYF. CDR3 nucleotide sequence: TGTGCCAGCAGCCAGGGCGAAATCGTGACCCAGTACTTC.

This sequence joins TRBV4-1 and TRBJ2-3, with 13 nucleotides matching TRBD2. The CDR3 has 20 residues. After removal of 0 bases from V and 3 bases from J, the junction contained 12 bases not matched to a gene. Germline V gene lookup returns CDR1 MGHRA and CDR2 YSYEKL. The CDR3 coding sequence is TGCGCCAGCAGCCAAGATTTAACTAGCGGGGGGGCCCTCCCTACAGATACGCAGTATTTT. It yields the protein CASSQDLTSGGALPTDTQYF.

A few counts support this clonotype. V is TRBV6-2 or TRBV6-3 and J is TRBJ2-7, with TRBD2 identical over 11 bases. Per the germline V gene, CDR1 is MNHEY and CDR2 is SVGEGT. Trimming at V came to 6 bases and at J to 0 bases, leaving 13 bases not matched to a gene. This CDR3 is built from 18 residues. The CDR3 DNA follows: TGTGCCAGCAGCCTACTAGCGGGAGCTGTCGGGAGCTCCTACGAGCAGTACTTC. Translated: CASSLLAGAVGSSYEQYF.

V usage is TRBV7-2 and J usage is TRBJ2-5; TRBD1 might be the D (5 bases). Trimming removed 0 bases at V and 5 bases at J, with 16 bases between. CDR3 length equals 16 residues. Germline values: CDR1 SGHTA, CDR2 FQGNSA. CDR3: CASSLASGSEWETQYF. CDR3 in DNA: TGTGCCAGCAGCTTAGCTTCAGGGTCTGAGTGGGAGACCCAGTACTTC.

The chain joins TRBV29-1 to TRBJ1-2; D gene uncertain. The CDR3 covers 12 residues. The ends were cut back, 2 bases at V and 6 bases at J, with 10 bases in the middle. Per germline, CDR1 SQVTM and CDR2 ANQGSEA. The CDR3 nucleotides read TGCAGCGTTGAACTTCGGACGGATGGCTACACCTTC. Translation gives CSVELRTDGYTF.

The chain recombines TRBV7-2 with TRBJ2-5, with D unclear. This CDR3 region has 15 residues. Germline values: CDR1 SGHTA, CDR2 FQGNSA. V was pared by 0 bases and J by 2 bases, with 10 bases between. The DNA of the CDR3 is TGTGCCAGCAGCTTAGCGTCTTCGATACAAGAGACCCAGTACTTC. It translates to CASSLASSIQETQYF.